One sample yielded the 20 T cell receptor beta chains listed below, sequenced in a study of cytomegalovirus exposure and HLA in healthy donors. Primers included in the PCR were 60 Vbeta and 13 Jbeta primers. Only in-frame clones appear in the TCRdb table, and some are missing; sequencing was by immunoSEQ multiplex PCR. The sample yields 99,000 or so clones, around 63% seen once. Sequencing was carried out using PBMCs. The receptors come from a man aged 25 to 45 in good health and CMV-seronegative.

The genes are TRBV9 and TRBJ1-3; possibly TRBD1 for D (5 bases). This CDR3 has 16 amino acids. The V and J ends lost 0 bases and 0 bases respectively, with 10 bases between them. Per germline, CDR1 SGDLS and CDR2 YYNGEE. DNA for the CDR3: TGTGCCAGCAGCGTAGACCTGGGGCCCTCTGGAAACACCATATATTTT. It translates to CASSVDLGPSGNTIYF.

The chain links TRBV5-5 to TRBJ2-3; TRBD2 matches at 8 bases. The CDR3 runs 15 residues. Germline V gene data show CDR1 as SGHKS and CDR2 as YYEKEE (reference sequence). After removal of 4 bases from V and 4 bases from J, the junction contained 8 bases not matched to a gene. The CDR3 reads CASSPLAGGSDTQYF. As DNA, the CDR3 is TGTGCCAGCAGCCCCTTGGCGGGAGGATCAGATACGCAGTATTTT.

The chain recombines TRBV11-2 with TRBJ2-2, with D possibly being TRBD2 (6 bases). V lost 1 base and J 1 base, leaving 7 bases between the germline ends. Germline CDR1 SGHAT, CDR2 FQNNGV. This CDR3 spans 15 amino acids. This CDR3 is CASSLVRGNTGELFF. The CDR3 coding sequence is TGTGCCAGCAGCTTAGTGCGGGGGAACACCGGGGAGCTGTTTTTT.

The rearrangement uses TRBV13 and TRBJ2-1; a possible D gene is TRBD1 (5 bases). The V end was cut by 3 bases, the J end by 7 bases, with 7 bases between. The germline CDR1 and CDR2 sequences are PRHDT and FYEKMQ (reference sequence). The CDR3 has 12 residues. The CDR3 region has the DNA TGTGCCAGCAGCTTGGCAGGGAATGAGCAGTTCTTC. Residues: CASSLAGNEQFF.

This chain's CDR3 is CASSPDGSSNNEQFF. CDR3 nucleotides: TGTGCCAGCAGTCCGGATGGGAGTAGCAACAATGAGCAGTTCTTC. V gene TRBV6-6 combines with J gene TRBJ2-1; D possibly corresponds to TRBD2 (5 bases). The germline V gene encodes CDR1 MNHNY and CDR2 SVGAGI (reference sequence). The CDR3 contains 15 residues. V shed 5 bases and J shed 5 bases, with 16 bases lying between them.

The V call is TRBV4-3, the J call TRBJ2-5; 10 nucleotides match TRBD1. Trimming cost V 0 bases and J 4 bases; bases outside gene matches: 2. The germline V gene has CDR1 LGHNA and CDR2 YSLEER. This CDR3 has 15 amino acids. The CDR3 nucleotides read TGCGCCAGCAGCCAAGAAAGACAGGGGGCAGAGACCCAGTACTTC. It translates to CASSQERQGAETQYF.

The V gene is TRBV30, the J gene TRBJ1-5; the D gene is possibly TRBD1 (5 bases). The CDR3 totals 13 residues. The germline gives CDR1 GTSNPN, CDR2 SVGIG (reference sequence). Trimming took off 1 base at V and 7 bases at J, with 11 bases between the two ends. The CDR3 loop is CAWSGGGGQPQHF. The CDR3 DNA reads TGTGCCTGGAGTGGGGGCGGTGGACAGCCCCAGCATTTT.

The V call is TRBV7-2, the J call TRBJ2-5; D is unresolved. Germline loops: CDR1 SGHTA, CDR2 FQGNSA. The CDR3 has 12 amino acids. V lost 8 bases to trimming and J lost 5 bases, with 12 bases between them. The CDR3 region has the DNA TGTGCCAGCGCCCAGTTCGGGGAGACCCAGTACTTC. Translating it yields CASAQFGETQYF. Together with reference TRBV7-2 and TRBJ2-5, the CDR3 gives the full variable domain: GAGVSQSPSNKVTEKGKDVELRCDPISGHTALYWYRQSLGQGLEFLIYFQGNSAPDKSGLPSDRFSAERTGGSVSTLTIQRTQQEDSAVYLCASAQFGETQYFGPGTRLLVL.

The chain joins TRBV29-1 to TRBJ2-4, with D unclear. The CDR3 contains 11 residues. Germline V lookup: CDR1 SQVTM, CDR2 ANQGSEA. V shed 6 bases and J shed 7 bases, with 10 bases lying between them. CDR3 sequence: CSVNVQNIQYF. The CDR3 bases are TGCAGCGTGAACGTGCAGAACATTCAGTACTTC.

The rearrangement joins TRBV5-1 to TRBJ2-5, with 16 bases aligning to TRBD2. Unmatched junction bases numbered 2, after V lost 5 bases and J lost 4 bases. The germline V gene has CDR1 SGHRS and CDR2 YFSETQ. The CDR3 has 15 residues. The CDR3 DNA sequence: TGCGCCAGCAGTGGGACTAGCGGGAGGGCAGAGACCCAGTACTTC. It specifies CASSGTSGRAETQYF.

This clone was found once. V gene TRBV13 combines with J gene TRBJ2-1; D may be TRBD2 (5 bases). CDR3 length: 15 residues. Germline CDR1 is PRHDT and CDR2 is FYEKMQ (reference sequence). V lost 0 bases and J lost 12, with 18 bases in between. CDR3: CASSLGEYRTGGQFF. For the CDR3, the DNA is TGTGCCAGCAGCTTAGGCGAGTATAGGACTGGAGGGCAGTTCTTC.

This clone was recorded a few times. The gene calls are TRBV10-1 and TRBJ2-7, with TRBD2 identical over 8 bases. This CDR3 spans 15 amino acids. The germline V gene has CDR1 WNHNN and CDR2 SYGVQD (reference sequence). V trimming: 4 bases; J trimming: 7 bases; junction bases outside the gene matches: 12. This chain's CDR3 is CASSAGGTSRREQYF. The DNA of the CDR3 is TGCGCCAGCAGTGCAGGTGGGACTAGTCGTCGGGAGCAGTACTTC.

The sample holds a few counts of this clone. Other DNA sequences from this sample encode an identical CDR3 as well. V is TRBV27 and J is TRBJ2-5; D may be TRBD1 (5 bases). V lost 0 bases and J lost 5, with 7 bases in between. The CDR3 contains 13 residues. In germline, CDR1 is MNHEY, CDR2 SMNVEV (reference sequence). CDR3: CASSLSGRETQYF. CDR3 bases: TGTGCCAGCAGTTTATCGGGGCGGGAGACCCAGTACTTC.

The CDR3 protein is CAWRPSPTVNTEAFF. The DNA of the CDR3 is TGTGCCTGGAGACCCTCCCCAACAGTGAACACTGAAGCTTTCTTT. The J gene is TRBJ1-1, the V gene TRBV30; no clear D gene. Trimming shortened V by 3 bases and J by 0 bases, and 14 bases separated the two germline ends. Germline V CDR1 and CDR2: GTSNPN, SVGIG (reference sequence). The CDR3 is 15 amino acids.

The chain couples TRBV9 to TRBJ2-5; 8 bases align to TRBD2. The CDR3 runs 17 residues. V was pared by 0 bases and J by 5 bases, with 12 bases of the junction left unmatched. Germline V gene sequence: CDR1 SGDLS, CDR2 YYNGEE. CDR3 DNA sequence: TGTGCCAGCAGCGTAGAAGTTAGGGCGGGAGGAGGGGAGACCCAGTACTTC. Encoded protein: CASSVEVRAGGGETQYF.

Worth noting for this clone: An end of the junction does not agree with germline; a read error may underlie this. The J gene is TRBJ1-3, the V gene TRBV7-9; 7 bases match TRBD1. This CDR3 has 17 amino acids. Germline CDR1 and CDR2: SEHNR and FQNEAQ (reference sequence). The CDR3 is CSSSHILTGDNGNTIYF. CDR3 in DNA: TGTTCCAGCAGCCATATACTAACAGGGGATAATGGAAACACCATATATTTT.

The chain joins TRBV11-3 to TRBJ2-7; 8 positions match TRBD2. Germline assignment: CDR1 SGHNT and CDR2 YENEEA. The V gene end was trimmed by 6 bases and the J gene end by 2 bases; junction bases not matched to a gene: 3. The CDR3 runs to 13 residues. The CDR3 coding sequence is TGTGCCAGCAGTGCGGGAGGCGCCTACGAGCAGTACTTC. Translated: CASSAGGAYEQYF. The full variable domain, with the rest looked up from reference TRBV11-3 and TRBJ2-7, is EAGVVQSPRYKIIEKKQPVAFWCNPISGHNTLYWYLQNLGQGPELLIRYENEEAVDDSQLPKDRFSAERLKGVDSTLKIQPAELGDSAVYLCASSAGGAYEQYFGPGTRLTVT.

This clone was counted only a few times. V and J are TRBV15 and TRBJ2-7, with D tentatively TRBD1 (6 bases). The length of the CDR3 is 14 residues. Deletions cut 2 bases from V and 6 bases from J, with 14 bases between. CDR1 and CDR2 from the germline V gene are LNHNV and YYDKDF (reference sequence). This CDR3 is CATSRPGVLSEQYF. CDR3 DNA sequence: TGTGCCACCAGCAGACCAGGGGTCCTGTCCGAGCAGTACTTC.

A note on this clone: Other DNA sequences in this specimen translate into the identical CDR3. The rearrangement joins TRBV18 to TRBJ2-7; no reliable D call. Germline V CDR1 and CDR2: KGHSH, LQKENI. The V end was cut by 2 bases, the J end by 3 bases, with 8 bases between. The CDR3 is 13 amino acids. The CDR3 here is CASSPGQDYEQYF. The DNA for the CDR3 is TGTGCCAGCTCACCAGGGCAGGACTACGAGCAGTACTTC.

Turning to this clone: The junction differs from germline at one of its ends, possibly a read error. The V gene is TRBV29-1, the J gene TRBJ2-4, with D unclear. Per the germline V gene, CDR1 is SQVTM and CDR2 is ANQGSEA. The CDR3 extends over 11 amino acids. CDR3 residues: CSGRFNNSQYF. In DNA form, the CDR3 reads TGCAGCGGTCGATTTAACAACAGTCAGTACTTC.